The sequence of this T cell receptor (beta chain) was determined in a study of control samples from healthy donors and cancer patients. Method: immunoSEQ multiplex PCR; TCRdb's copy keeps in-frame clones and lacks some. The table includes 150,000 to 200,000 clones, around 89% detected once. Germline V lookup: CDR1 SGHRS, CDR2 YFSETQ. The CDR3 is 15 residues long. V shed 4 bases and J shed 4 bases, with 17 bases lying between them. The chain links TRBV5-1 to TRBJ2-5, with a possible D match to TRBD2 (6 bases). The sequence was collected from a woman aged 45-59 years in good health. Sequenced material: blood. CDR3 DNA: TGCGCCAGCAGCCTGGGACTGGGGCAGATAGAGACCCAGTACTTC. It specifies CASSLGLGQIETQYF.